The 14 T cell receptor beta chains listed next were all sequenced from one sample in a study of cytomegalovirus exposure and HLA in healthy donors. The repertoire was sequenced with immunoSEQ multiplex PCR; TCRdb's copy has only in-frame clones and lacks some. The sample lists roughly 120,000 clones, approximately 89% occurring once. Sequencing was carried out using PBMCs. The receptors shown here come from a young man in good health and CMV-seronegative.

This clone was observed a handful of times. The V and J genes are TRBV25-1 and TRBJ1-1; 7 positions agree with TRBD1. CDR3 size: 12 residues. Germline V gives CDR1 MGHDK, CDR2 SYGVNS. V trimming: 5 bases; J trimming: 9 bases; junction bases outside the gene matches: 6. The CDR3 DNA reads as TGTGCCAGCAGTTCAGGGGGTTTTCAAGCTTTCTTT. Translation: CASSSGGFQAFF.

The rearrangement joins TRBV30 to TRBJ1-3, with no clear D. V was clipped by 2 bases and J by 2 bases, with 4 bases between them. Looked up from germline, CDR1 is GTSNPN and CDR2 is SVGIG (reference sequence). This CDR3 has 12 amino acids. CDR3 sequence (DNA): TGTGCCTGGAGTACTACTGGAAACACCATATATTTT. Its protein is CAWSTTGNTIYF.

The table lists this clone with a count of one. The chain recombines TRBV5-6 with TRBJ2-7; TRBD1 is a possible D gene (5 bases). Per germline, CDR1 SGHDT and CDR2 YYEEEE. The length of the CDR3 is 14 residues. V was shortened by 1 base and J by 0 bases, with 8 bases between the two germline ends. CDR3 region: CASSLSRDSYEQYF. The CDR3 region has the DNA TGTGCCAGCAGCTTGTCCAGGGACTCCTACGAGCAGTACTTC.

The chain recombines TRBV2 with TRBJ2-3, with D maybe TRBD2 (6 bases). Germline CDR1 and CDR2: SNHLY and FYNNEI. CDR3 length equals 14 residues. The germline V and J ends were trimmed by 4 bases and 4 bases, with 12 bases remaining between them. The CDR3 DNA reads TGTGCCAGCAGTGGGAGCCTAGCGCCAGATACGCAGTATTTT. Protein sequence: CASSGSLAPDTQYF.

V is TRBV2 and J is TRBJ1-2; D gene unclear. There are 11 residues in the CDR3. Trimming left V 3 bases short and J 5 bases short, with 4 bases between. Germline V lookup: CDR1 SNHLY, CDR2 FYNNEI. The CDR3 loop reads CASSDPYGYTF. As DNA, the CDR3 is TGTGCCAGCAGTGACCCTTATGGCTACACCTTC. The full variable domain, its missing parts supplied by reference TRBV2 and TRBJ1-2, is EPEVTQTPSHQVTQMGQEVILRCVPISNHLYFYWYRQILGQKVEFLVSFYNNEISEKSEIFDDQFSVERPDGSNFTLKIRSTKLEDSAMYFCASSDPYGYTFGSGTRLTVV.

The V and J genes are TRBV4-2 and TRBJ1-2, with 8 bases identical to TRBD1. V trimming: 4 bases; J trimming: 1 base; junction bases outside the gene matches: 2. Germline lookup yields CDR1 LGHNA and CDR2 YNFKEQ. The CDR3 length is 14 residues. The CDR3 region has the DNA TGTGCCAGCAGCCCGGGACAGGATAACTATGGCTACACCTTC. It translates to CASSPGQDNYGYTF.

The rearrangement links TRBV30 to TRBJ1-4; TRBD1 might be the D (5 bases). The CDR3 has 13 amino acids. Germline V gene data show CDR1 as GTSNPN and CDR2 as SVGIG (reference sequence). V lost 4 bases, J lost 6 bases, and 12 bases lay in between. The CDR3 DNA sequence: TGTGCCTGGAAAGGGGACTTGTATGAAAAACTGTTTTTT. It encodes CAWKGDLYEKLFF.

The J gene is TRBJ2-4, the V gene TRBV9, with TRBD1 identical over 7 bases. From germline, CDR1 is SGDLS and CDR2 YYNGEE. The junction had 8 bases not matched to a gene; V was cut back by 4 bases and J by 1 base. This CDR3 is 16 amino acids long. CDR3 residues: CASSPDREPAKNIQYF. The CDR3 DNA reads TGTGCCAGCAGCCCCGACAGGGAACCGGCCAAAAACATTCAGTACTTC.

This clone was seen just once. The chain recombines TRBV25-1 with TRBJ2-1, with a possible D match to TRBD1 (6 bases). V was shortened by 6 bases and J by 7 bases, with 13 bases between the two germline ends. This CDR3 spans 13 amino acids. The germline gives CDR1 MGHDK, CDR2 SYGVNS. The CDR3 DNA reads TGTGCCAGCAGCCATGGGGGCCTAAATGAGCAGTTCTTC. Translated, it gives CASSHGGLNEQFF. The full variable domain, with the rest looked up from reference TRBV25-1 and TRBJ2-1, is EADIYQTPRYLVIGTGKKITLECSQTMGHDKMYWYQQDPGMELHLIHYSYGVNSTEKGDLSSESTVSRIRTEHFPLTLESARPSHTSQYLCASSHGGLNEQFFGPGTRLTVL.

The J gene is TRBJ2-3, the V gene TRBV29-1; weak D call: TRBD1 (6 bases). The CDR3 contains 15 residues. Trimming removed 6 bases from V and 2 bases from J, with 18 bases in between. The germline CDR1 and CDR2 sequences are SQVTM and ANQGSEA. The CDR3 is CSVGPAGANTDTQYF. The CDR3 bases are TGCAGCGTGGGGCCCGCAGGGGCAAACACAGATACGCAGTATTTT.

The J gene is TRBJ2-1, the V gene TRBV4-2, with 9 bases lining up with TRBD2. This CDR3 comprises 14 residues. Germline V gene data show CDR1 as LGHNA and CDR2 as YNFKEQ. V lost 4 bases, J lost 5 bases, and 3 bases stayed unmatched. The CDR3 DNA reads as TGTGCCAGCAGCCCTAGACTAGCGGACAATGAGCAGTTCTTC. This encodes CASSPRLADNEQFF.

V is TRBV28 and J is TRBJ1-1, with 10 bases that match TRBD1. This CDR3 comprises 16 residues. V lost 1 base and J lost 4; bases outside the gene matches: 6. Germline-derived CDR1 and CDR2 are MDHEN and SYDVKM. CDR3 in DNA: TGTGCCAGCAGTTTATCGGGACAGGGGATGGTCACTGAAGCTTTCTTT. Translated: CASSLSGQGMVTEAFF.

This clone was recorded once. CDR3 nucleotides: TGCGCCAGCAGCTTGGTCGACACCGGGGAGCTGTTTTTT. This encodes CASSLVDTGELFF. The chain has TRBV5-1 and TRBJ2-2, with D uncertain. Germline assignment: CDR1 SGHRS and CDR2 YFSETQ. This CDR3 has 13 residues. V was pared by 0 bases and J by 3 bases, with 3 bases between.

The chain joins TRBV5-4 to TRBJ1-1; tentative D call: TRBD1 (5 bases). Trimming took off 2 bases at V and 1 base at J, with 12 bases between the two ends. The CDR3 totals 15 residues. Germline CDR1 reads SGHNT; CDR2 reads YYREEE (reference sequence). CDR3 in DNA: TGTGCCAGCAGCTTCCCGGGGGTCAGGAACACTGAAGCTTTCTTT. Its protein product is CASSFPGVRNTEAFF. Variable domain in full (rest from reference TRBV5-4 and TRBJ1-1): ETGVTQSPTHLIKTRGQQVTLRCSSQSGHNTVSWYQQALGQGPQFIFQYYREEENGRGNFPPRFSGLQFPNYSSELNVNALELDDSALYLCASSFPGVRNTEAFFGQGTRLTVV.